These 19 T cell receptor beta chains came from one sample sequenced in a study of cytomegalovirus exposure and HLA in healthy donors. TCRdb's copy holds only in-frame clones and misses some; the assay was immunoSEQ multiplex PCR. The table records 80,000 to 100,000 clones, less than 90% of them present only once. The source material was PBMCs. The receptors were gathered from a young man in good health and CMV-seropositive.

This rearrangement joins TRBV6-6 to TRBJ2-3; no clear D. The germline V gene has CDR1 MNHNY and CDR2 SVGAGI (reference sequence). This CDR3 region has 12 residues. Trimming removed 2 bases at V and 5 bases at J, with 5 bases between. The CDR3 protein is CASSYARDTQYF. The CDR3 DNA follows: TGTGCCAGCAGTTACGCGAGAGATACGCAGTATTTT.

This chain links TRBV7-8 with TRBJ1-2; no definite D call. CDR3 length: 13 amino acids. The germline V gene has CDR1 SGHVS and CDR2 FQNEAQ. V lost 1 base and J lost 7, with 10 bases in between. CDR3 protein: CASSLVRGSGYTF. The DNA for the CDR3 is TGTGCCAGCAGCTTAGTTAGAGGATCTGGCTACACCTTC.

J is TRBJ2-3 and V is TRBV7-8, with D perhaps matching TRBD1 (6 bases). The CDR3 runs 15 residues. Germline CDR1 and CDR2: SGHVS and FQNEAQ. The V gene lost 6 bases and the J gene lost 2 bases, with 15 bases spanning the gap. The CDR3 loop reads CASRSGQRNTDTQYF. The CDR3, as DNA: TGTGCCAGCAGATCTGGACAGCGAAACACAGATACGCAGTATTTT. The full variable domain, with the rest looked up from reference TRBV7-8 and TRBJ2-3, is GAGVSQSPRYKVAKRGQDVALRCDPISGHVSLFWYQQALGQGPEFLTYFQNEAQLDKSGLPSDRFFAERPEGSVSTLKIQRTQQEDSAVYLCASRSGQRNTDTQYFGPGTRLTVL.

The V gene is TRBV9, the J gene TRBJ2-2, with D possibly TRBD2 on 6 matching bases. Germline lookup yields CDR1 SGDLS and CDR2 YYNGEE. The CDR3 loop spans 14 amino acids. Trimming cost V 3 bases and J 8 bases, with 14 bases left between them. The CDR3 DNA sequence: TGTGCCAGCAGCGGTAGCGGAGAGTCGGGGGAGCTGTTTTTT. This codes for CASSGSGESGELFF.

The chain links TRBV7-9 to TRBJ2-1; TRBD1 agrees at 8 bases. CDR1 and CDR2 from the germline V gene are SEHNR and FQNEAQ (reference sequence). This CDR3 is 16 amino acids long. J gave up 7 bases and V 5 bases, and 13 bases lay outside the gene matches. The CDR3 loop reads CASSVSLMGTGNEQFF. CDR3 DNA sequence: TGTGCCAGCAGCGTATCTTTAATGGGGACAGGTAATGAGCAGTTCTTC.

The V and J genes are TRBV4-3 and TRBJ2-7, with TRBD2 identical over 10 bases. J was trimmed by 0 bases and V by 4 bases; bases with no gene match: 6. Germline V CDR1 and CDR2: LGHNA, YSLEER. CDR3 size: 16 residues. Written as DNA, the CDR3 is TGCGCCAGCAGCCTCTTAGCGGGGGGCGCCTCCTACGAGCAGTACTTC. This translates into CASSLLAGGASYEQYF.

The rearrangement links TRBV27 to TRBJ1-5; D uncertain. V lost 3 bases to trimming and J lost 3 bases, with 6 bases between them. Germline V gene sequence: CDR1 MNHEY, CDR2 SMNVEV (reference sequence). There are 13 residues in the CDR3. Written as DNA, the CDR3 is TGTGCCAGCAGTTTTCGGGTCAATCAGCCCCAGCATTTT. As protein: CASSFRVNQPQHF.

As regards this clone: Different DNA sequences within this sample yield the same CDR3. The chain links TRBV28 to TRBJ2-6, with no clear D. The length of the CDR3 is 14 residues. Germline-derived CDR1 and CDR2 are MDHEN and SYDVKM. Trimming took 6 bases from V and 0 from J, leaving 6 bases between them. The CDR3 nucleotides are TGTGCCAGCAGCCGCGACTCTGGGGCCAACGTCCTGACTTTC. It specifies CASSRDSGANVLTF.

V gene TRBV7-2 combines with J gene TRBJ2-2; D uncertain. The CDR3 consists of 13 residues. V was pared by 3 bases and J by 7 bases, with 9 bases between. Germline V gene sequence: CDR1 SGHTA, CDR2 FQGNSA. The CDR3: CASSFQSGGELFF. CDR3 DNA: TGTGCCAGCAGCTTCCAGTCGGGCGGGGAGCTGTTTTTT.

This chain connects TRBV2 to TRBJ1-2, with unresolved D. Germline CDR1 SNHLY, CDR2 FYNNEI. The CDR3 has 13 amino acids. The V gene lost 4 bases and the J gene lost 2 bases, with 8 bases spanning the gap. The CDR3 DNA is TGTGCCAGCAGTGTTGGCCAAAACTATGGCTACACCTTC. It encodes CASSVGQNYGYTF.

The sample holds a few counts of this clone. The chain combines TRBV28 with TRBJ1-1; unclear D gene. Trimming took 6 bases from V and 4 from J, leaving 18 bases between them. The CDR3 is 15 residues long. Germline V lookup: CDR1 MDHEN, CDR2 SYDVKM. The CDR3 sequence: CASSPVWGGVTEAFF. The CDR3 DNA follows: TGTGCCAGCAGCCCTGTGTGGGGAGGCGTCACTGAAGCTTTCTTT.

The chain has TRBV11-1 and TRBJ2-1; TRBD1 matches 9 bases. The ends lost 3 bases at V and 6 bases at J; junction bases unmatched: 6. Per germline, CDR1 SGHAT and CDR2 FQDESV (reference sequence). This CDR3 region has 15 residues. CDR3 loop: CASSLDRGGLNEQFF. CDR3 in DNA: TGTGCCAGCAGCTTGGACAGGGGAGGACTCAATGAGCAGTTCTTC.

J is TRBJ1-1 and V is TRBV5-6, with TRBD1 identical over 10 bases. Germline-derived CDR1 and CDR2 are SGHDT and YYEEEE. V dropped 4 bases and J dropped 12; count of bases not matched to a gene: 12. This CDR3 is 14 amino acids long. This CDR3 is CASSDRDRGLPPFF. CDR3 bases: TGTGCCAGCAGCGACCGGGACAGGGGCCTCCCCCCTTTCTTT.

V and J are TRBV5-4 and TRBJ2-7; the match to TRBD1 covers 8 bases. The V and J ends lost 3 bases and 1 base, in that order; junction bases with no gene match: 3. This CDR3 has 14 residues. Germline-derived CDR1 and CDR2 are SGHNT and YYREEE (reference sequence). The CDR3 DNA is TGTGCCAGCAGCTCCCGGGACAGGTCCTACGAGCAGTACTTC. It codes for CASSSRDRSYEQYF.

In nucleotides, the CDR3 is TGTGCTAGTGGTTTGCCACGCCGGTTGTTGGAGCTAAGGGGCTACGAGCAGTACTTC. It yields the protein CASGLPRRLLELRGYEQYF. The chain couples TRBV12-5 to TRBJ2-7; TRBD1 might be the D (5 bases). The length of the CDR3 is 19 residues. The germline V gene has CDR1 LGHNT and CDR2 FRNRAP. V lost 2 bases to trimming and J lost 3 bases, with 26 bases between them.

V is TRBV7-9 and J is TRBJ1-2; 10 nucleotides agree with TRBD1. CDR3 length equals 12 residues. V gave up 4 bases and J gave up 13 bases; unmatched junction bases: 6. Germline V gene sequence: CDR1 SEHNR, CDR2 FQNEAQ (reference sequence). The CDR3: CASSSGQGTLTF. CDR3 in DNA: TGTGCCAGCAGCTCGGGACAGGGGACACTCACCTTC. Variable domain in full (rest from reference TRBV7-9 and TRBJ1-2): DTGVSQNPRHKITKRGQNVTFRCDPISEHNRLYWYRQTLGQGPEFLTYFQNEAQLEKSRLLSDRFSAERPKGSFSTLEIQRTEQGDSAMYLCASSSGQGTLTFGSGTRLTVV.

The CDR3 protein is CASSQIRDTTYEQYF. CDR3 coding DNA: TGCGCCAGCAGCCAAATTAGGGACACTACCTACGAGCAGTACTTC. This chain links TRBV4-1 with TRBJ2-7; maybe TRBD1 (6 bases). The CDR3 covers 15 residues. V lost 2 bases and J lost 2, with 13 bases in between. Germline V CDR1 and CDR2: MGHRA, YSYEKL.

The DNA for the CDR3 is TGTGCCAGCAGTTTATGGGGGGACGGCTCCTATAATTCACCCCTCCACTTT. Translated, it gives CASSLWGDGSYNSPLHF. The chain has TRBV27 and TRBJ1-6, with D maybe TRBD1 (5 bases). The V end was cut by 1 base, the J end by 0 bases, with 10 bases between. This CDR3 region has 17 residues. Germline lookup yields CDR1 MNHEY and CDR2 SMNVEV (reference sequence).

The chain recombines TRBV6-5 with TRBJ2-7, with 7 bases matching TRBD1. Trimming removed 6 bases from V and 1 base from J; junction bases left unmatched: 6. Germline CDR1 is MNHEY and CDR2 is SVGAGI. The CDR3 runs to 14 residues. CDR3 region: CASSWDRASYEQYF. The CDR3 DNA reads as TGTGCCAGCAGCTGGGACAGAGCTTCCTACGAGCAGTACTTC.